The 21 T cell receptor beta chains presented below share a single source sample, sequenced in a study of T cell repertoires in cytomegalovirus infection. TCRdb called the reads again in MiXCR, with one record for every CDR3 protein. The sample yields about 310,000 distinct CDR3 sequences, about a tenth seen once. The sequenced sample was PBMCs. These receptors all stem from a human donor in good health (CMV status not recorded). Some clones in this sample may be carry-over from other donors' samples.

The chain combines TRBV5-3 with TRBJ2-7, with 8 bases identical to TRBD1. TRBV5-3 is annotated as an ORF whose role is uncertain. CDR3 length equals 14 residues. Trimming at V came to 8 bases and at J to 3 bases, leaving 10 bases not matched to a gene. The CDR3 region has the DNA TGTGCCAGCATCGGTCCCGACAGGGGCTACGAGCAGTACGTC. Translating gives CASIGPDRGYEQYV.

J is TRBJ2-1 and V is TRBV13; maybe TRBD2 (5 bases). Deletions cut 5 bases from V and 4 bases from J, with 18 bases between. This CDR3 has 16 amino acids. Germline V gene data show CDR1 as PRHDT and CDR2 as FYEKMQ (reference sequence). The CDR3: CASSPADYGVYNEQFF. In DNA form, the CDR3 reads TGTGCCAGCAGCCCAGCCGACTATGGGGTTTACAATGAGCAGTTCTTC.

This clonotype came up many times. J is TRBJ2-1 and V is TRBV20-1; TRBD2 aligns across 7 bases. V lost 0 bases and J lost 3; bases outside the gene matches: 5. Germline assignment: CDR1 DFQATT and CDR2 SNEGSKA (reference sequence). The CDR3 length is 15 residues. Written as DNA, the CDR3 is TGCAGTGCTAGAGATTTTAGCGGGTTCTACAATGAGCAGTTCTTC. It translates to CSARDFSGFYNEQFF.

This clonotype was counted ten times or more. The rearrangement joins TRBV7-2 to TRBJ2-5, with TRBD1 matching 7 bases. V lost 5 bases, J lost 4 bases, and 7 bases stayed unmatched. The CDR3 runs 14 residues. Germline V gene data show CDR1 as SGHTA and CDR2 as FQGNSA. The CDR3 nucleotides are TGTGCCAGCAGCAGGCGACAGGGTGGAGAGACCCAGTACTTC. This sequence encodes CASSRRQGGETQYF.

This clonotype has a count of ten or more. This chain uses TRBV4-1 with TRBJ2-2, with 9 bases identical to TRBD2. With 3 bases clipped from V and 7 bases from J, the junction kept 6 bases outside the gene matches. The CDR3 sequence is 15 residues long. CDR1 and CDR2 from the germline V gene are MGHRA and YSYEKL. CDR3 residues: CASSHPGTSRGELFF. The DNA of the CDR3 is TGCGCCAGCAGCCATCCCGGGACTAGCCGCGGGGAGCTGTTTTTT.

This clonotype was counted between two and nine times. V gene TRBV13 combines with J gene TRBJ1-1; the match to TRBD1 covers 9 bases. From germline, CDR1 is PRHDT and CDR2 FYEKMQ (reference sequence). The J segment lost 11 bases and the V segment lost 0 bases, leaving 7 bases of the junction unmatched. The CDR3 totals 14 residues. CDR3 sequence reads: CASSLGQGARLAFF. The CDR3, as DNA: TGTGCCAGCAGCTTAGGACAGGGGGCCCGATTGGCTTTCTTT.

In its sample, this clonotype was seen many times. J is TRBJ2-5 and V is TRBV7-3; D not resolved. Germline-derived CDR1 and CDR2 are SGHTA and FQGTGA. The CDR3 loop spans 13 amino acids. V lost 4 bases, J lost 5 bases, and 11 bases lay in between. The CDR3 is CASSSPGAETQYF. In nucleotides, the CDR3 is TGTGCCAGCAGCTCGCCTGGCGCGGAGACCCAGTACTTC.

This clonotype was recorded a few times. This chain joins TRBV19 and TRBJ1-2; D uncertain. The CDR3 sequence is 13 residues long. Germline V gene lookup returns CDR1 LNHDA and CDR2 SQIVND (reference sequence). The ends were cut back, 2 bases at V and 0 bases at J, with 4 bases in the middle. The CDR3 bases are TGTGCCAGTAGTATACTGACTAACTATGGCTACACCTTC. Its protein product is CASSILTNYGYTF.

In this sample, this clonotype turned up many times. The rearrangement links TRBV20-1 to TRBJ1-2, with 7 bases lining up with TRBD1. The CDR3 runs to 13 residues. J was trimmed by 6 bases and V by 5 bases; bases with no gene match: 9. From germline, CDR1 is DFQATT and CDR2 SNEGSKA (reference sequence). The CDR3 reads CSALNTGENGYTF. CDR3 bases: TGCAGTGCTTTAAACACAGGGGAGAATGGCTACACCTTC.

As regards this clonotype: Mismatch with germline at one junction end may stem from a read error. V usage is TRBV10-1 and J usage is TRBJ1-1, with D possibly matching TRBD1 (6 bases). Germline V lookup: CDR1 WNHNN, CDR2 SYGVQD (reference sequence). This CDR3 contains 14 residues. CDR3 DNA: TGCACCAGCAGTCAATCCAGGGGGAACACTGAAGCTTTCTTT. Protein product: CTSSQSRGNTEAFF.

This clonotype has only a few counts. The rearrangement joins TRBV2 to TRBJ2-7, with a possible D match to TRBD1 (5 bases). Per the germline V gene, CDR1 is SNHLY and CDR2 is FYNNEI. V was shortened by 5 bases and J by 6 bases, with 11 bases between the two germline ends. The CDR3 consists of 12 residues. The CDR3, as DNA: TGTGCCAGCAGTACGACAGCCAGCGAGCAGTACGTC. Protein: CASSTTASEQYV.

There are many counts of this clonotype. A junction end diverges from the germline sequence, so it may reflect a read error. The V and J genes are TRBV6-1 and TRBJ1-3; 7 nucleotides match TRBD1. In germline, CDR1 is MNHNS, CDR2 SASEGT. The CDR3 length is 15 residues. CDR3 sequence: CASSEDREGGNTIYF. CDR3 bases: TGTGCCAGCAGCGAAGACAGGGAGGGAGGAAACACCATATATTTT.

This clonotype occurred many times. The CDR3 reads CASRPVGQGYGYTF. The CDR3 bases are TGTGCCAGCAGACCCGTCGGACAGGGATATGGCTACACCTTC. The chain carries TRBV5-5 and TRBJ1-2; 8 positions agree with TRBD1. Trimming at V came to 5 bases and at J to 5 bases, leaving 8 bases not matched to a gene. Germline-derived CDR1 and CDR2 are SGHKS and YYEKEE (reference sequence). The CDR3 consists of 14 residues.

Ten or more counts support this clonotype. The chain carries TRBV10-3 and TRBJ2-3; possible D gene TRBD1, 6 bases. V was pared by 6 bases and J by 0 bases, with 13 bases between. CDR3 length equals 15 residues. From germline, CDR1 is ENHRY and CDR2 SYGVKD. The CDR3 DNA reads TGTGCCATCAGCCTCGCAGGGGCTAGCACAGATACGCAGTATTTT. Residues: CAISLAGASTDTQYF.

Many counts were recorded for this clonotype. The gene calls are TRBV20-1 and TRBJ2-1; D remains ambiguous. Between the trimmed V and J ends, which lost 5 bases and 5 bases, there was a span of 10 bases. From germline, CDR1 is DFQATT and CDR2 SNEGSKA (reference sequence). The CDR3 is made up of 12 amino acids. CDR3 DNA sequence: TGCAGTGCTGTGGACCGAAACAATGAGCAGTTCTTC. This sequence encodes CSAVDRNNEQFF.

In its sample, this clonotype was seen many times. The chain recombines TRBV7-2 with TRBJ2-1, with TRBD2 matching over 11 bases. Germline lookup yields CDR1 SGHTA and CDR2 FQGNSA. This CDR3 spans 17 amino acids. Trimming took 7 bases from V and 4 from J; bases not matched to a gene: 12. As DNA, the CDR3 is TGTGCCAGCACCCGCCGGTCCGGGACTAGCGGATACAATGAGCAGTTCTTC. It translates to CASTRRSGTSGYNEQFF.

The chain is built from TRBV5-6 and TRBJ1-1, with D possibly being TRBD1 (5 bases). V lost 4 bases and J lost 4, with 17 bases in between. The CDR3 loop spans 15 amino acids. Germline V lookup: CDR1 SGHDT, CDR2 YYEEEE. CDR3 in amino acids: CASSLPLQGTTEAFF. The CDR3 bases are TGTGCCAGCAGCCTACCTCTGCAGGGAACCACTGAAGCTTTCTTT.

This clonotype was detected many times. The CDR3 sequence: CASKVGGVYNEQFF. The CDR3 nucleotides are TGTGCCAGCAAAGTAGGCGGAGTCTACAATGAGCAGTTCTTC. This chain joins TRBV28 and TRBJ2-1, with D unresolved. V was trimmed by 7 bases and J by 3 bases, leaving 13 bases between them. Looked up from germline, CDR1 is MDHEN and CDR2 is SYDVKM. The CDR3 consists of 14 residues. The entire variable domain, with the rest obtained from reference TRBV28 and TRBJ2-1, is as follows: DVKVTQSSRYLVKRTGEKVFLECVQDMDHENMFWYRQDPGLGLRLIYFSYDVKMKEKGDIPEGYSVSREKKERFSLILESASTNQTSMYLCASKVGGVYNEQFFGPGTRLTVL.

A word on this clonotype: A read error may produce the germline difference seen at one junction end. The CDR3 bases are TGTGCCAGCAGTTACTCGTATTTAGCAGTGAACACTGAAGCTCTCTTT. Protein sequence: CASSYSYLAVNTEALF. The rearrangement uses TRBV6-5 and TRBJ1-1; D gene unclear. CDR3 length: 16 amino acids. Germline lookup yields CDR1 MNHEY and CDR2 SVGAGI.

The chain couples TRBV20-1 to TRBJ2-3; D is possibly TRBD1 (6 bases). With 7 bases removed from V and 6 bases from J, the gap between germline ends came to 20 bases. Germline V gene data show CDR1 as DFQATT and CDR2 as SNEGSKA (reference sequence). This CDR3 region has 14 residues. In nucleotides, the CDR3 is TGCAGTGTTATAAGACCGGGACAAATGGATACGCAGTATTTT. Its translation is CSVIRPGQMDTQYF.

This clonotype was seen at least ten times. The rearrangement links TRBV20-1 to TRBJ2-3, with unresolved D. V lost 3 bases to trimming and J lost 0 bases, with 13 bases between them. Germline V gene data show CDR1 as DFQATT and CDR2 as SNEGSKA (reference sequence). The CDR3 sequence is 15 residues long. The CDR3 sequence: CSASIGSTSTDTQYF. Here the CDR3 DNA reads TGCAGTGCTAGTATTGGCAGTACTAGCACAGATACGCAGTATTTT.